The 25 T cell receptor beta chains below were found in one sample sequenced in a study of blood T cells in healthy people across ages (dated by TCRdb to the mid-2010s). Library preparation used 5' RACE. Sequencing used an Illumina HiSeq 2500. A second PCR of roughly 7 to 11 cycles was run with a J-beta primer mix and a sample-barcoded 5' primer. TCRdb trimmed the raw reads at Q25, called clones with MiXCR and kept productive beta chains. Here each entry gathers all rows of one CDR3 protein and keeps the most common genes and DNA. The sample includes about 620,000 distinct CDR3 sequences, with approximately 21% observed a single time. Together, the top ten hold roughly 3.6% of the sample. The sample consisted of blood. The origin of the receptors is a man between 65 and 85 years old in good health.

This clonotype has a handful of counts. Its ends do not fully match the called genes, so a read error is possible. The chain employs TRBV6-5 and TRBJ2-1; 9 bases fit TRBD1. This CDR3 region has 12 residues. The germline V gene has CDR1 MNHEY and CDR2 SVGAGI. The CDR3 DNA is TGTACCAGCAGTTCCCCGGGACAGGGTTCGTTCTTC. It is translated as CTSSSPGQGSFF.

This clonotype has at least ten counts. The gene calls are TRBV27 and TRBJ2-1; perhaps TRBD2 as D (6 bases). The CDR3 is made up of 15 amino acids. Germline CDR1 and CDR2: MNHEY and SMNVEV (reference sequence). V shed 5 bases and J shed 4 bases, with 15 bases lying between them. CDR3 bases: TGTGCCAGCAGTGCCAACCCGACTAGGTACAATGAGCAGTTCTTC. Its translation: CASSANPTRYNEQFF.

This clonotype turned up a few times. CDR3 residues: CASSAVTGGQETQYF. DNA of the CDR3: TGCGCCAGCAGCGCCGTGACAGGGGGCCAAGAGACCCAGTACTTC. V gene TRBV5-1 combines with J gene TRBJ2-5; 9 nucleotides match TRBD1. The length of the CDR3 is 15 residues. The ends lost 4 bases at V and 1 base at J; junction bases unmatched: 5. In germline, CDR1 is SGHRS, CDR2 YFSETQ.

This clonotype was recorded at least ten times. The CDR3 DNA follows: TGTGCCAGCAGTTTTGGGACAGCTGAAGCTTTCTTT. Amino acids: CASSFGTAEAFF. This rearrangement joins TRBV28 to TRBJ1-1, with 7 bases identical to TRBD1. Germline V gene sequence: CDR1 MDHEN, CDR2 SYDVKM. Trimming took 3 bases from V and 6 from J; bases not matched to a gene: 1. CDR3 size: 12 residues.

CDR3 bases: TGTGCCAGCAGCCCAGAGGCGGGAACTGAGCAGTACTTC. Protein product: CASSPEAGTEQYF. J is TRBJ2-5 and V is TRBV7-2, with D maybe TRBD2 (6 bases). Trimming stripped 5 bases from V and 11 bases from J, with 18 bases between. Germline CDR1 is SGHTA and CDR2 is FQGNSA. The CDR3 runs 13 residues. The whole variable domain, filled in from reference TRBV7-2 and TRBJ2-5, reads GAGVSQSPSNKVTEKGKDVELRCDPISGHTALYWYRQSLGQGLEFLIYFQGNSAPDKSGLPSDRFSAERTGGSVSTLTIQRTQQEDSAVYLCASSPEAGTEQYFGPGTRLLVL.

This clonotype has more than one count but fewer than ten. The chain is built from TRBV29-1 and TRBJ2-7; tentative D call: TRBD1 (5 bases). Germline V gene sequence: CDR1 SQVTM, CDR2 ANQGSEA. CDR3 size: 12 residues. Trimming cost V 4 bases and J 3 bases, with 10 bases left between them. The CDR3 here is CSVGSGIYEQYF. For the CDR3, the DNA is TGCAGCGTTGGGTCAGGGATCTACGAGCAGTACTTC.

The table lists this clonotype with a few counts. This sequence joins TRBV11-2 and TRBJ2-7, with D tentatively TRBD2 (5 bases). This CDR3 has 14 amino acids. From germline, CDR1 is SGHAT and CDR2 FQNNGV. Trimming took 5 bases from V and 1 from J, leaving 12 bases between them. The CDR3 DNA sequence: TGTGCCAGCAGCCAGACTATAGGATCCTACGAGCAGTACTTC. Translation gives CASSQTIGSYEQYF.

The chain uses TRBV28 and TRBJ1-3; 12 bases are shared with TRBD1. V shed 1 base, J shed 4 bases, and the junction held 8 bases outside the gene matches. The CDR3 loop spans 18 amino acids. CDR1 is MDHEN, CDR2 SYDVKM, per germline. The CDR3 nucleotides read TGTGCCAGCAGTTTATTGCCGGGACAGGGGGCAACAGGAAACACCATATATTTT. Protein product: CASSLLPGQGATGNTIYF.

This clonotype was counted between two and nine times. This rearrangement joins TRBV7-6 to TRBJ2-2; TRBD2 matches 8 bases. Germline CDR1 reads SGHVS; CDR2 reads FNYEAQ. The CDR3 is 18 residues long. The V gene end was trimmed by 5 bases and the J gene end by 0 bases; junction bases not matched to a gene: 11. CDR3 amino acids: CASSKWGSGTTNTGELFF. CDR3 DNA: TGTGCCAGCAGCAAATGGGGTAGCGGGACCACGAACACCGGGGAGCTGTTTTTT. Together with reference TRBV7-6 and TRBJ2-2, the CDR3 gives the full variable domain: GAGVSQSPRYKVTKRGQDVALRCDPISGHVSLYWYRQALGQGPEFLTYFNYEAQQDKSGLPNDRFSAERPEGSISTLTIQRTEQRDSAMYRCASSKWGSGTTNTGELFFGEGSRLTVL.

This clonotype was counted ten times or more. The gene calls are TRBV3-1 and TRBJ1-5; 8 nucleotides match TRBD1. CDR3 length: 17 residues. Germline V lookup: CDR1 LGHDT, CDR2 YNNKEL (reference sequence). Trimming took 1 base from V and 2 from J; bases not matched to a gene: 7. The CDR3 nucleotides are TGTGCCAGCAGCCAAGCAGGTCAGGGGGCGCGCAATCAGCCCCAGCATTTT. This codes for CASSQAGQGARNQPQHF.

This clonotype was detected only a few times. The chain carries TRBV4-2 and TRBJ1-5, with D uncertain. CDR1 LGHNA and CDR2 YNFKEQ come from the germline V gene. Deletions cut 0 bases from V and 5 bases from J, with 5 bases between. The CDR3 has 13 residues. The CDR3 spells CASSQDTHQPQHF. CDR3 sequence (DNA): TGTGCCAGCAGCCAAGATACACATCAGCCCCAGCATTTT.

This clonotype has just a few counts. V usage is TRBV20-1 and J usage is TRBJ2-5; D could derive from TRBD1 or TRBD2 (5 bases each). V shed 6 bases and J shed 5 bases, with 13 bases lying between them. This CDR3 comprises 12 residues. Germline CDR1 and CDR2: DFQATT and SNEGSKA (reference sequence). The CDR3 DNA follows: TGCAGTGCCAGAAGAGGGGTGGAGACCCAGTACTTC. Residues: CSARRGVETQYF.

The CDR3 protein is CASSAVAGKNIQYF. CDR3 coding DNA: TGTGCCAGCAGTGCCGTGGCGGGGAAAAACATTCAGTACTTC. The V call is TRBV25-1, the J call TRBJ2-4; weak D call: TRBD2 (6 bases). The CDR3 extends over 14 amino acids. In germline, CDR1 is MGHDK, CDR2 SYGVNS. Deletions cut 4 bases from V and 4 bases from J, with 11 bases between.

The chain carries TRBV4-1 and TRBJ2-1, with 8 bases fitting TRBD1. The CDR3 has 14 amino acids. Germline trimming cut 5 bases from V and 3 bases from J; bases unmatched to any gene: 3. Germline loops: CDR1 MGHRA, CDR2 YSYEKL. This chain's CDR3 is CASSTGTGYNEQFF. In DNA, the CDR3 is TGCGCCAGCAGCACGGGGACAGGCTACAATGAGCAGTTCTTC.

This clonotype was detected only once. The chain employs TRBV4-3 and TRBJ1-4, with 9 nucleotides matching TRBD1. With 3 bases clipped from V and 4 bases from J, the junction kept 6 bases outside the gene matches. CDR3 length: 16 residues. CDR1 is LGHNA and CDR2 is YSLEER in the germline V gene. The CDR3 DNA reads as TGCGCCAGCAGCCACGATGGGGACAGGGTTAATGAAAAACTGTTTTTT. Translation: CASSHDGDRVNEKLFF.

This clonotype has more than one count but fewer than ten. V usage is TRBV6-2 or TRBV6-3 and J usage is TRBJ1-1; D uncertain. The ends were cut back, 6 bases at V and 1 base at J, with 15 bases in the middle. The CDR3 contains 15 residues. Germline V lookup: CDR1 MNHEY, CDR2 SVGEGT. The CDR3: CASSTDPFGNTEAFF. In DNA, the CDR3 is TGTGCCAGCAGCACAGATCCTTTCGGGAACACTGAAGCTTTCTTT.

This clonotype was detected only a few times. The J gene is TRBJ1-5, the V gene TRBV24-1; no firm D call. This CDR3 has 12 residues. Trimming took off 2 bases at V and 3 bases at J, with 1 base between the two ends. Germline V lookup: CDR1 KGHDR, CDR2 SFDVKD. CDR3 nucleotide sequence: TGTGCCACCAGTGATTCCAATCAGCCCCAGCATTTT. Translated: CATSDSNQPQHF.

This clonotype was seen many times. The chain joins TRBV20-1 to TRBJ1-5; D call uncertain. This CDR3 contains 15 residues. CDR1 is DFQATT and CDR2 is SNEGSKA in the germline V gene (reference sequence). V gave up 1 base and J gave up 0 bases, with 10 bases separating them. The CDR3 DNA sequence: TGCAGTGCTAGAGTTTCGGACTATAGCAATCAGCCCCAGCATTTT. Translating it yields CSARVSDYSNQPQHF.

There are many counts of this clonotype. The rearrangement joins TRBV2 to TRBJ2-3; D not certain. The CDR3 consists of 14 residues. Germline values: CDR1 SNHLY, CDR2 FYNNEI. Trimming shortened V by 8 bases and J by 4 bases, and 16 bases separated the two germline ends. The CDR3 sequence is CASYLGGGADTQYF. DNA for the CDR3: TGTGCCAGCTACCTGGGCGGTGGAGCAGATACGCAGTATTTT.

The chain links TRBV10-3 to TRBJ2-7; the D gene is possibly TRBD2 (6 bases). CDR3 length equals 13 residues. Per germline, CDR1 ENHRY and CDR2 SYGVKD. V gave up 6 bases and J gave up 3 bases, with 12 bases separating them. CDR3 bases: TGTGCCATCAGGGGACTGTCCGACTACGAGCAGTACTTC. Translation: CAIRGLSDYEQYF.

The chain is built from TRBV28 and TRBJ2-2; D call uncertain. Germline lookup yields CDR1 MDHEN and CDR2 SYDVKM. Trimming took 4 bases from V and 0 from J, leaving 9 bases between them. The CDR3 consists of 15 residues. The CDR3 sequence is CASSWASANTGELFF. The CDR3 DNA reads TGTGCCAGCAGTTGGGCATCCGCGAACACCGGGGAGCTGTTTTTT. The full variable domain, completed using reference TRBV28 and TRBJ2-2, is DVKVTQSSRYLVKRTGEKVFLECVQDMDHENMFWYRQDPGLGLRLIYFSYDVKMKEKGDIPEGYSVSREKKERFSLILESASTNQTSMYLCASSWASANTGELFFGEGSRLTVL.

This clonotype occurred once. The chain couples TRBV20-1 to TRBJ2-1; D possibly corresponds to TRBD2 (6 bases). Germline CDR1 is DFQATT and CDR2 is SNEGSKA (reference sequence). Trimming removed 0 bases from V and 10 bases from J, with 19 bases in between. The CDR3 is 15 residues long. The CDR3 coding sequence is TGCAGTGCTAGAGAGCGGGATACTCCGATTTGGGAGCAGTTCTTC. Its protein product is CSARERDTPIWEQFF.

This clonotype came up a few times. The chain couples TRBV20-1 to TRBJ1-5; 9 bases align to TRBD1. Looked up from germline, CDR1 is DFQATT and CDR2 is SNEGSKA (reference sequence). CDR3 length: 13 residues. The V segment lost 2 bases and the J segment 6 bases; nucleotides outside the gene matches: 2. CDR3 DNA: TGCAGTGCTAGATCGGACAGGGGTCAGCCCCAGCATTTT. Its translation is CSARSDRGQPQHF.

The V and J genes are TRBV20-1 and TRBJ1-5; TRBD1 aligns across 9 bases. In germline, CDR1 is DFQATT, CDR2 SNEGSKA (reference sequence). This CDR3 contains 15 residues. The junction had 6 bases not matched to a gene; V was cut back by 0 bases and J by 6 bases. The CDR3 sequence: CSARDPGQGSQPQHF. The CDR3 nucleotides are TGCAGTGCTAGAGATCCGGGACAGGGATCTCAGCCCCAGCATTTT.

A few counts support this clonotype. A read error may be the cause here, since a much bigger clone is one base away. The chain combines TRBV5-1 with TRBJ1-1; 7 positions match TRBD1. The germline V gene encodes CDR1 SGHRS and CDR2 YFSETQ. The CDR3 contains 15 residues. The CDR3 coding sequence is TGCGCCAGCAGCTCTCAACCAGGGGGAGGAACTGAAGTTTTCTTT. This sequence encodes CASSSQPGGGTEVFF.